Listed here are 18 T cell receptor beta chains from one sample, sequenced in a study of early T cells in non-severe SARS-CoV-2 infection. TCRdb fed the 5' RACE reads into MiXCR, producing one record per CDR3 protein. The table shows roughly 53,000 distinct CDR3 sequences, with about a tenth occurring only once. Sequences were obtained from whole blood. The source is an adult who was a healthcare worker with PCR-confirmed SARS-CoV-2 infection or an uninfected control (not recorded which).

This chain joins TRBV4-1 and TRBJ1-2; tentatively, D is TRBD1 (5 bases). Looked up from germline, CDR1 is MGHRA and CDR2 is YSYEKL. This CDR3 is 16 amino acids long. V gave up 0 bases and J gave up 3 bases, with 14 bases separating them. The CDR3 region is CASSQDSGTAYYGYTF. The CDR3 DNA is TGCGCCAGCAGCCAAGATTCAGGGACGGCCTACTATGGCTACACCTTC.

The chain carries TRBV6-2 or TRBV6-3 and TRBJ1-1; D is ambiguous. Germline values: CDR1 MNHEY, CDR2 SVGEGT. The CDR3 spans 12 residues. Deletions cut 2 bases from V and 1 base from J, with 2 bases between. The CDR3 DNA sequence: TGTGCCAGCAGTTACCCGAACACTGAAGCTTTCTTT. The encoded protein is CASSYPNTEAFF.

This clonotype has just a few counts. This chain links TRBV2 with TRBJ2-2; D is unclear. Germline V gene lookup returns CDR1 SNHLY and CDR2 FYNNEI. The CDR3 totals 10 residues. Trimming took off 9 bases at V and 7 bases at J, with 6 bases between the two ends. The CDR3, as DNA: TGTGCCAGTCGTGGCGGGGAGCTGTTTTTT. Translated, it gives CASRGGELFF.

This clonotype was seen repeatedly, ten times or more. The chain has TRBV27 and TRBJ2-3, with 7 nucleotides matching TRBD2. Trimming took 6 bases from V and 2 from J; bases not matched to a gene: 5. The CDR3 covers 14 residues. Germline V lookup: CDR1 MNHEY, CDR2 SMNVEV (reference sequence). The CDR3 bases are TGTGCCAGCAGAGAGGGACTACCCACAGATACGCAGTATTTT. Translating it yields CASREGLPTDTQYF.

This clonotype was recorded many times. CDR3 region: CATKGNHSYEQYF. The CDR3 nucleotides read TGTGCCACCAAGGGAAATCATAGCTACGAGCAGTACTTC. The chain employs TRBV24-1 and TRBJ2-7; no definite D call. Germline V lookup: CDR1 KGHDR, CDR2 SFDVKD. The CDR3 spans 13 residues. The V gene lost 8 bases and the J gene lost 3 bases, with 13 bases spanning the gap.

The rearrangement uses TRBV6-6 and TRBJ2-7; possible D gene TRBD1, 5 bases. The CDR3 loop spans 14 amino acids. Germline assignment: CDR1 MNHNY and CDR2 SVGAGI (reference sequence). Trimming took 8 bases from V and 1 from J, leaving 15 bases between them. Written as DNA, the CDR3 is TGTGCCAGCGCCGGGCAGGGTCCGTCCTACGAGCAGTACTTC. This gives the protein CASAGQGPSYEQYF.

This clonotype appeared many times. The chain has TRBV5-1 and TRBJ1-2; tentatively, D is TRBD1 (5 bases). CDR3 length: 13 amino acids. The germline V and J ends were trimmed by 4 bases and 5 bases, with 12 bases remaining between them. Germline CDR1 SGHRS, CDR2 YFSETQ. CDR3 region: CASSPEGQYGYTF. The CDR3 DNA reads TGCGCCAGCAGCCCCGAGGGGCAGTATGGCTACACCTTC.

This clonotype was seen once. The chain carries TRBV19 and TRBJ2-2, with D tentatively TRBD2 (6 bases). Germline CDR1 and CDR2: LNHDA and SQIVND (reference sequence). Between the trimmed V and J ends, which lost 3 bases and 1 base, there was a span of 9 bases. The CDR3 spans 15 residues. The DNA for the CDR3 is TGTGCCAGTAGTATGGAGGGGTGGAACACCGGGGAGCTGTTTTTT. Protein sequence: CASSMEGWNTGELFF.

The chain recombines TRBV4-1 with TRBJ2-7; D remains ambiguous. The CDR3 has 15 amino acids. Germline V lookup: CDR1 MGHRA, CDR2 YSYEKL. V was clipped by 0 bases and J by 6 bases, with 15 bases between them. The CDR3 DNA is TGCGCCAGCAGCCAAGATCCTCAAGGGTCGGTCGAGCAGTACTTC. This encodes CASSQDPQGSVEQYF.

The chain uses TRBV12-3 or TRBV12-4 and TRBJ2-5; 9 nucleotides line up with TRBD1. V gave up 6 bases and J gave up 6 bases; unmatched junction bases: 5. CDR3 length: 13 residues. As DNA, the CDR3 is TGTGCCAGCAGCTCAGGGACAGGGAAGACCCAGTACTTC. Encoded protein: CASSSGTGKTQYF.

This clonotype was found a few times. V is TRBV10-2 and J is TRBJ1-2; D perhaps matches TRBD1 (5 bases). Germline values: CDR1 WSHSY, CDR2 SAAADI. The CDR3 spans 13 residues. The ends were cut back, 6 bases at V and 1 base at J, with 9 bases in the middle. CDR3 in amino acids: CASSPQGNYGYTF. CDR3 sequence (DNA): TGCGCCAGCAGCCCCCAGGGTAACTATGGCTACACCTTC.

This clonotype came up many times. The rearrangement uses TRBV5-5 and TRBJ2-5, with D possibly matching TRBD2 (6 bases). Germline lookup yields CDR1 SGHKS and CDR2 YYEKEE (reference sequence). The CDR3 contains 13 residues. Trimming stripped 6 bases from V and 2 bases from J, with 11 bases between. This CDR3 reads CASTASAQETQYF. CDR3 nucleotide sequence: TGTGCCAGCACAGCTAGCGCTCAAGAGACCCAGTACTTC.

This clonotype was picked up many times. The rearrangement links TRBV20-1 to TRBJ1-5; 8 nucleotides agree with TRBD1. Germline CDR1 and CDR2: DFQATT and SNEGSKA (reference sequence). V lost 1 base to trimming and J lost 0 bases; unmatched junction nucleotides: 5. CDR3 length: 16 residues. CDR3 amino acids: CSARGTGKYSNQPQHF. The CDR3 bases are TGCAGTGCTAGAGGGACAGGGAAGTATAGCAATCAGCCCCAGCATTTT.

The genes are TRBV7-9 and TRBJ1-2; D may be TRBD1 (5 bases). The CDR3 extends over 16 amino acids. The V end lost 5 bases, the J end lost 0 bases, and 16 bases lay between the germline ends. Germline V CDR1 and CDR2: SEHNR, FQNEAQ (reference sequence). The CDR3 DNA reads as TGTGCCAGCAGCCCAAAGGCCGGGGGATCTAACTATGGCTACACCTTC. Protein product: CASSPKAGGSNYGYTF.

There are a few counts of this clonotype. V is TRBV7-6 and J is TRBJ2-7, with 11 bases aligning to TRBD2. With V trimmed by 0 bases and J by 2 bases, 3 bases remained unmatched. The CDR3 runs to 16 residues. Germline CDR1 is SGHVS and CDR2 is FNYEAQ. The CDR3 DNA reads as TGTGCCAGCAGCTTAGCGGGGACTAGCGGCACCTACGAGCAGTACTTC. Translated: CASSLAGTSGTYEQYF.

The chain has TRBV25-1 and TRBJ2-5; possibly TRBD2 for D (6 bases). CDR1 and CDR2 from the germline V gene are MGHDK and SYGVNS. The CDR3 is 15 residues long. V was clipped by 3 bases and J by 3 bases, with 14 bases between them. CDR3 DNA sequence: TGTGCCAGCAGTGACTCGGGACTGCTAGAAGAGACCCAGTACTTC. This gives the protein CASSDSGLLEETQYF.

V is TRBV7-9 and J is TRBJ1-3; no clear D. This CDR3 is 16 amino acids long. Trimming removed 3 bases at V and 0 bases at J, with 12 bases between. Germline V lookup: CDR1 SEHNR, CDR2 FQNEAQ (reference sequence). This chain's CDR3 is CASSFVGPISGNTIYF. The CDR3 coding sequence is TGTGCCAGCAGCTTCGTGGGCCCTATCTCTGGAAACACCATATATTTT.

This clonotype came up many times. This chain links TRBV7-8 with TRBJ2-3; the match to TRBD1 covers 9 bases. This CDR3 contains 15 residues. V was clipped by 3 bases and J by 2 bases; unmatched bases: 3. Germline assignment: CDR1 SGHVS and CDR2 FQNEAQ. CDR3 region: CASSLNRGPTDTQYF. The CDR3 DNA is TGTGCCAGCAGCTTGAACAGGGGGCCCACAGATACGCAGTATTTT.